These T cell receptor beta chains were read from a single sample in a study of neoadjuvant anti-PD-1 for oral cavity cancer. The assay was immunoSEQ multiplex PCR, and TCRdb's table has in-frame clones only and misses some. The sample has roughly 15,000 clones, roughly 35% seen once. The source was tumor tissue, collected after nivolumab (anti-PD-1) treatment. Receptor source: a person between 35 and 79 years old with oral cavity squamous cell carcinoma. Both conserved end residues are part of each CDR3. The D gene is left open where the match is weak. The size of a clone is reported for some rows only, either as once, few or many, or as a class for expanded clones.

v_call	clone_size	j_call	d_call	cdr3_aa	cdr3_nt
TRBV28	-	TRBJ2-7	TRBD1	CATGDRASYEQYF	TGTGCCACCGGGGACAGGGCCTCCTACGAGCAGTACTTC
TRBV10-3	few	TRBJ2-7	-	CAISESSGHYEQYF	TGTGCCATCAGTGAGTCGTCGGGACACTACGAGCAGTACTTC
TRBV4-3	-	TRBJ2-3	-	CASSQDGTDTQYF	TGCGCCAGCAGCCAAGATGGGACAGATACGCAGTATTTT
TRBV19	-	TRBJ2-7	TRBD1	CASSIYFGTGSYEQYF	TGTGCCAGTAGTATCTACTTCGGGACAGGGAGCTACGAGCAGTACTTC
TRBV15	-	TRBJ2-1	-	CATRGAGGYNEQFF	TGTGCCACCAGGGGGGCTGGCGGCTACAATGAGCAGTTCTTC
TRBV4-2	-	TRBJ1-4	-	CASSNIATNEKLFF	TGTGCCAGCAGCAATATAGCCACTAATGAAAAACTGTTTTTT
TRBV5-8	-	TRBJ2-3	TRBD2	CASSSPLAGGPADTQYF	TGTGCCAGCAGCTCCCCCCTAGCGGGGGGGCCCGCAGATACGCAGTATTTT
TRBV6-5	many	TRBJ2-7	-	CASSYLRGSEQYF	TGTGCCAGCAGTTACTTAAGAGGGAGCGAGCAGTACTTC
TRBV4-2	medium-sized	TRBJ1-2	TRBD1	CASSQAGTGDGWGYTF	TGTGCCAGCAGCCAGGCAGGGACAGGGGACGGGTGGGGCTACACCTTC
TRBV15	-	TRBJ2-2	TRBD1	CATRRDRGAGELFF	TGTGCCACCCGCCGGGACAGGGGAGCCGGGGAGCTGTTTTTT
TRBV28	few	TRBJ2-1	-	CASSLIGTAYNEQFF	TGTGCCAGCAGTTTAATTGGTACAGCCTACAATGAGCAGTTCTTC
TRBV11-2	-	TRBJ2-3	-	CASSLDGTRTDTQYF	TGTGCCAGCAGCTTAGATGGGACCCGGACAGATACGCAGTATTTT
TRBV15	-	TRBJ1-3	-	CATSRDLSSGNTIYF	TGTGCCACCAGCAGAGATTTGAGCTCTGGAAACACCATATATTTT
TRBV10-3	-	TRBJ2-2	-	CAISDAFTSWRPGELFF	TGTGCCATCAGCGACGCGTTCACTAGTTGGAGGCCCGGGGAGCTGTTTTTT
TRBV19	few	TRBJ2-3	TRBD1	CASSIRRNRGGTDTQYF	TGTGCCAGTAGTATTCGAAGGAACAGGGGTGGGACAGATACGCAGTATTTT
TRBV7-9	many	TRBJ2-3	TRBD1	CASSPPGTGDTDTQYF	TGTGCCAGCAGCCCGCCGGGGACAGGGGACACAGATACGCAGTATTTT
TRBV10-3	-	TRBJ1-1	-	CAISGQLNTEAFF	TGTGCCATCAGTGGACAGTTGAACACTGAAGCTTTCTTT
TRBV28	few	TRBJ1-2	-	CASSRTATSYGYTF	TGTGCCAGCAGTAGGACAGCTACTTCTTATGGCTACACCTTC
TRBV10-3	-	TRBJ2-6	-	CAIGFPGGPGANVLTF	TGTGCCATCGGGTTCCCCGGAGGTCCTGGGGCCAACGTCCTGACTTTC
TRBV10-3	once	TRBJ1-1	TRBD1	CAISGAGGRTEAFF	TGTGCCATCAGTGGGGCAGGGGGCAGGACTGAAGCTTTCTTT
TRBV7-6	-	TRBJ2-1	-	CASSLVQGIKNEQFF	TGTGCCAGCAGCTTAGTGCAGGGGATAAAAAATGAGCAGTTCTTC
TRBV4-1	once	TRBJ1-1	TRBD1	CASRRGQGPHTEAFF	TGCGCCAGCAGGCGCGGACAGGGGCCCCACACTGAAGCTTTCTTT
TRBV15	-	TRBJ1-5	TRBD1	CATSRGSGGVNQPQHF	TGTGCCACCAGCAGAGGGTCAGGGGGGGTCAATCAGCCCCAGCATTTT
TRBV29-1	-	TRBJ1-1	-	CSVEDRRGRTEAFF	TGCAGCGTTGAAGATCGCCGGGGAAGAACTGAAGCTTTCTTT
TRBV27	medium-sized	TRBJ1-6	-	CASSSIYSPLHF	TGTGCCAGCAGTTCGATCTATTCACCCCTCCACTTT
TRBV15	-	TRBJ2-5	TRBD2	CATSISGGKTQYF	TGTGCCACCAGCATTAGCGGGGGAAAGACCCAGTACTTC
TRBV7-2	few	TRBJ1-2	TRBD1	CASSFGQGNGYTF	TGTGCCAGCAGCTTCGGACAGGGGAATGGCTACACCTTC
TRBV25-1	-	TRBJ2-7	-	CASSEYRGSYEQYF	TGTGCCAGCAGTGAATACAGGGGCTCCTACGAGCAGTACTTC
TRBV5-1	few	TRBJ2-5	-	CASSYDPSSETQYF	TGCGCCAGCAGCTACGACCCCTCCTCAGAGACCCAGTACTTC
TRBV7-7	-	TRBJ2-2	-	CASSLAPTYTGELFF	TGTGCCAGCAGCTTAGCTCCCACGTACACCGGGGAGCTGTTTTTT
TRBV5-8	-	TRBJ2-7	TRBD1	CASSLFWTGGTQTYEQYF	TGTGCCAGCAGCTTGTTTTGGACAGGGGGAACTCAGACCTACGAGCAGTACTTC
TRBV7-8	-	TRBJ2-7	-	CASSSPTNTYEQYF	TGTGCCAGCAGCTCTCCGACAAACACCTACGAGCAGTACTTC
TRBV28	-	TRBJ2-7	TRBD1	CASSLFGTGKTYEQYF	TGTGCCAGCAGTTTGTTCGGGACAGGAAAAACCTACGAGCAGTACTTC
TRBV7-8	-	TRBJ2-7	TRBD1	CASSLGRTGGRSYEQYF	TGTGCCAGCAGCTTAGGGAGGACAGGGGGAAGATCCTACGAGCAGTACTTC
TRBV7-3	medium-sized	TRBJ2-5	-	CASSFGGAGLETQYF	TGTGCCAGCAGCTTTGGGGGGGCCGGTTTGGAGACCCAGTACTTC
TRBV7-2	-	TRBJ1-2	-	CASSLRSYGYTF	TGTGCCAGCAGCTTACGCAGCTATGGCTACACCTTC
TRBV6-5	-	TRBJ1-4	-	CASSLSGTSKKLFF	TGTGCCAGCAGTTTGTCAGGGACCTCCAAAAAACTGTTTTTT
TRBV7-2	-	TRBJ2-2	TRBD2	CASSFPGTSRRELFF	TGTGCCAGCAGCTTCCCCGGGACTAGCAGGCGGGAGCTGTTTTTT
TRBV11-2	-	TRBJ2-7	TRBD1	CASSLRQGYEQYF	TGTGCCAGCAGCTTACGACAGGGCTACGAGCAGTACTTC
TRBV19	-	TRBJ2-1	TRBD2	CASTLSSGGLNYNEQFF	TGTGCCAGTACTCTTTCTAGCGGGGGCCTCAACTACAATGAGCAGTTCTTC
TRBV5-1	few	TRBJ1-1	-	CASSLMGAANTEAFF	TGCGCCAGCAGCTTGATGGGGGCGGCGAACACTGAAGCTTTCTTT
TRBV10-1	few	TRBJ2-7	TRBD1	CASSNSGQGYEQYF	TGCGCCAGCAGTAACTCGGGACAGGGCTACGAGCAGTACTTC
TRBV5-3	-	TRBJ1-5	-	CARSCFPQLGNQPQHF	TGTGCCAGAAGTTGTTTCCCACAGCTGGGCAATCAGCCCCAGCATTTT
TRBV6-1	-	TRBJ1-1	-	CASSELQGSMNTEAFF	TGTGCCAGCAGTGAACTACAGGGCTCCATGAACACTGAAGCTTTCTTT
TRBV7-2	-	TRBJ1-6	-	CASTLLRGSSSPLHF	TGTGCCAGCACTTTACTCAGGGGAAGTAGTTCACCCCTCCACTTT